These 10 T cell receptor beta chains originate from one sample sequenced in a study of radiation and T cells in renal cell carcinoma. TCRdb keeps only in-frame clones here, not all; method: immunoSEQ multiplex PCR. The repertoire holds roughly 82,000 clones, roughly nine tenths seen once, with 4.5% to 7% in the top ten. The time point: blood 4 weeks post-SBRT, at nephrectomy. As to treatment: 15 Gy SBRT to primary tumor, nephrectomy 4 weeks later. The sequenced sample was blood, obtained from a patient whose treatment included radiotherapy and nephrectomy. Source of these receptors: a woman between 65 and 79 years old with renal cell carcinoma.

This chain links TRBV5-4 with TRBJ2-7; D is perhaps TRBD1 (5 bases). The CDR3 length is 13 residues. Germline-derived CDR1 and CDR2 are SGHNT and YYREEE (reference sequence). V was pared by 0 bases and J by 6 bases, with 10 bases between. CDR3 sequence: CASSLARASEQYF. The CDR3 DNA reads as TGTGCCAGCAGCTTGGCCAGGGCAAGCGAGCAGTACTTC.

The chain uses TRBV18 and TRBJ1-4, with 10 bases identical to TRBD1. The CDR3 is 17 amino acids. Germline trimming cut 2 bases from V and 8 bases from J; bases unmatched to any gene: 11. Germline CDR1 KGHSH, CDR2 LQKENI. Here the CDR3 reads CASSPFPRQGADEKLFF. The CDR3, as DNA: TGTGCCAGCTCACCATTCCCGAGACAGGGGGCTGACGAAAAACTGTTTTTT.

The rearrangement links TRBV11-3 to TRBJ2-2; D unclear. Germline values: CDR1 SGHNT, CDR2 YENEEA. CDR3 size: 12 residues. Trimming removed 5 bases from V and 7 bases from J, with 8 bases in between. This CDR3 reads CASSPNRGELFF. The CDR3 coding sequence is TGTGCCAGCAGCCCTAATCGCGGGGAGCTGTTTTTT.

This clone was counted between two and nine times. This sequence joins TRBV9 and TRBJ1-1, with 9 nucleotides matching TRBD1. V shed 2 bases, J shed 0 bases, and the junction held 5 bases outside the gene matches. The CDR3 covers 16 residues. Germline lookup yields CDR1 SGDLS and CDR2 YYNGEE. In DNA form, the CDR3 reads TGTGCCAGCAGCGTCCTACAGGGGGCGCTGAACACTGAAGCTTTCTTT. Its protein is CASSVLQGALNTEAFF.

The rearrangement joins TRBV6-6 to TRBJ1-1, with D tentatively TRBD1 (5 bases). V was shortened by 2 bases and J by 4 bases, with 14 bases between the two germline ends. The CDR3 is 15 amino acids. Germline V gene data show CDR1 as MNHNY and CDR2 as SVGAGI (reference sequence). CDR3 in DNA: TGTGCCAGCAGTTACCGCGGGGTAGGGACCACTGAAGCTTTCTTT. This translates into CASSYRGVGTTEAFF.

This clone was observed a few times. At the DNA level, this CDR3 is encoded by other sequences in the same sample as well. J is TRBJ1-1 and V is TRBV14, with D maybe TRBD1 (5 bases). The germline V gene encodes CDR1 SGHDN and CDR2 FVKESK. The CDR3 is 14 residues long. V gave up 4 bases and J gave up 1 base, with 10 bases separating them. Here the CDR3 DNA reads TGTGCCAGCAGCCCGAGGGGAGGGAACACTGAAGCTTTCTTT. Protein product: CASSPRGGNTEAFF.

The chain joins TRBV5-6 to TRBJ2-5; D assignment may be TRBD1 or TRBD2 (5 bases each). CDR1 is SGHDT, CDR2 YYEEEE, per germline. This CDR3 has 18 amino acids. With 5 bases removed from V and 2 bases from J, the gap between germline ends came to 25 bases. This chain's CDR3 is CASRMTWGAAQRQETQYF. Here the CDR3 DNA reads TGTGCCAGCAGGATGACGTGGGGCGCTGCACAGCGGCAAGAGACCCAGTACTTC.

This clone was detected only once. The gene calls are TRBV2 and TRBJ2-4; 7 positions match TRBD1. CDR3 size: 14 residues. Germline lookup yields CDR1 SNHLY and CDR2 FYNNEI. The V and J ends lost 6 bases and 5 bases, in that order; junction bases with no gene match: 7. The CDR3 reads CASRPGQYQNIQYF. The CDR3 nucleotides are TGTGCCAGCAGACCGGGACAGTACCAAAACATTCAGTACTTC.

The V call is TRBV4-1, the J call TRBJ1-6; D not certain. The CDR3 covers 14 residues. V shed 6 bases and J shed 5 bases, with 11 bases lying between them. Germline V gene sequence: CDR1 MGHRA, CDR2 YSYEKL. CDR3 loop: CASSLTLNNSPLHF. The CDR3 DNA follows: TGCGCCAGCAGTCTTACACTCAATAATTCACCCCTCCACTTT.

The CDR3 is CASKTGGNSPLHF. The CDR3 DNA reads TGTGCCAGCAAAACAGGGGGTAATTCACCCCTCCACTTT. The chain recombines TRBV6-1 with TRBJ1-6, with 8 bases that match TRBD1. CDR1 MNHNS and CDR2 SASEGT come from the germline V gene. CDR3 length: 13 residues. The V segment lost 7 bases and the J segment 6 bases; nucleotides outside the gene matches: 2.